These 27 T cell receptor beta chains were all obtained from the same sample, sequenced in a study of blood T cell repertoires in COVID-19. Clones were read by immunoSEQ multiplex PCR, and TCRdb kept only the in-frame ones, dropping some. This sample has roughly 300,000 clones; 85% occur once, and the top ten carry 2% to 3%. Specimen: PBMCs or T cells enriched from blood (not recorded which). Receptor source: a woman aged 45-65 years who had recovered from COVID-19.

The CDR3 DNA reads TGTGCCACCAGTGATTTACAGCTCCTCGCGCGGGAGGGCACAGATACGCAGTATTTT. Its protein product is CATSDLQLLAREGTDTQYF. The rearrangement uses TRBV24-1 and TRBJ2-3; TRBD2 matches 8 bases. The germline V gene encodes CDR1 KGHDR and CDR2 SFDVKD. This CDR3 comprises 19 residues. The trim removed 1 base at V and 1 base at J, leaving 12 bases unmatched.

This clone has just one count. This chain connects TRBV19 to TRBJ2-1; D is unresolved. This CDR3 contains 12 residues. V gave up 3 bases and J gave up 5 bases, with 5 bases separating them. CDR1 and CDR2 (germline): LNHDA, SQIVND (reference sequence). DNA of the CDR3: TGTGCCAGTAGTATTCCAAACAATGAGCAGTTCTTC. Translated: CASSIPNNEQFF.

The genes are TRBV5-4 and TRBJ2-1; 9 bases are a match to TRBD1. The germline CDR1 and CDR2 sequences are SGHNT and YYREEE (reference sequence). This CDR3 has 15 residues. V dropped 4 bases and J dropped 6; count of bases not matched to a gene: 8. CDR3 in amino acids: CASSADRGFSNEQFF. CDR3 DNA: TGTGCCAGCAGCGCGGACAGGGGATTTAGCAATGAGCAGTTCTTC. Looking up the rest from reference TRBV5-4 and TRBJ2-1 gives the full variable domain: ETGVTQSPTHLIKTRGQQVTLRCSSQSGHNTVSWYQQALGQGPQFIFQYYREEENGRGNFPPRFSGLQFPNYSSELNVNALELDDSALYLCASSADRGFSNEQFFGPGTRLTVL.

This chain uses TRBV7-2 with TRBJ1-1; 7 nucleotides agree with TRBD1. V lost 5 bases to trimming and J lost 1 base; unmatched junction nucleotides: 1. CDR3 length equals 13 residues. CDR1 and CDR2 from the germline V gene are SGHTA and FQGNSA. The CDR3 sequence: CASSRQGNTEAFF. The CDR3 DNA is TGTGCCAGCAGCAGACAGGGGAACACTGAAGCTTTCTTT.

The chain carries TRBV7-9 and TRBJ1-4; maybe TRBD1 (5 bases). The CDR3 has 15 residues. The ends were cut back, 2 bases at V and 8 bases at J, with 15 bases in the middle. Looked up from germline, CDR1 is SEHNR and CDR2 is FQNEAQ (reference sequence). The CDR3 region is CASSLYGGDDEKLFF. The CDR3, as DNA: TGTGCCAGCAGCTTATATGGGGGGGATGACGAAAAACTGTTTTTT.

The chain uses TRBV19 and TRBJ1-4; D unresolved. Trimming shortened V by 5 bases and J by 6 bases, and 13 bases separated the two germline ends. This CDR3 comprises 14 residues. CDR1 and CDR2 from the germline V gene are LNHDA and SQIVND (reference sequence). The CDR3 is CASSARRRDEKLFF. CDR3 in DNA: TGTGCCAGTAGTGCCAGGAGGAGGGATGAAAAACTGTTTTTT.

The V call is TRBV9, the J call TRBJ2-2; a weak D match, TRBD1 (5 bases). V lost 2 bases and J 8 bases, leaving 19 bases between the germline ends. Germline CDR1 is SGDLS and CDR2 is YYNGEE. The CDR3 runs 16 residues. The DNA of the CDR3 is TGTGCCAGCAGCGTGGGGCTAGTTGGAACGGCAGGGGAGCTGTTTTTT. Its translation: CASSVGLVGTAGELFF.

The CDR3 here is CASSLVTQGRLLMNTEAFF. The CDR3 DNA reads TGTGCCAGCAGCTTAGTAACACAGGGGCGGCTGTTAATGAACACTGAAGCTTTCTTT. This sequence joins TRBV11-2 and TRBJ1-1; 7 nucleotides agree with TRBD1. Trimming at V came to 1 base and at J to 0 bases, leaving 14 bases not matched to a gene. Germline V CDR1 and CDR2: SGHAT, FQNNGV. The CDR3 has 19 amino acids.

CDR3 protein: CASSLEVTSGQETQYF. In nucleotides, the CDR3 is TGTGCCAGCAGCTTAGAGGTGACTAGCGGGCAAGAGACCCAGTACTTC. This sequence joins TRBV7-9 and TRBJ2-5; 10 positions agree with TRBD2. The CDR3 sequence is 16 residues long. The J segment lost 2 bases and the V segment lost 1 base, leaving 4 bases of the junction unmatched. Per germline, CDR1 SEHNR and CDR2 FQNEAQ (reference sequence).

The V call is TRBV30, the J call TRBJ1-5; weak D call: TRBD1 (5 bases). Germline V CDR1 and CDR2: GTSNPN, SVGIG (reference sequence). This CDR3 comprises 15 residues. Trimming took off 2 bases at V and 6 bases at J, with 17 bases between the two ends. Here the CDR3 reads CAWSQVSHGAQPQHF. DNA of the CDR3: TGTGCCTGGAGTCAGGTCTCTCATGGGGCTCAGCCCCAGCATTTT.

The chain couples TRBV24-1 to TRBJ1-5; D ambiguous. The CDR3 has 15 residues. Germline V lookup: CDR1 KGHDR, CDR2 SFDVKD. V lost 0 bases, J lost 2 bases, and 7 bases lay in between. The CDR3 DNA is TGTGCCACCAGTGATTTGTCGGAGTGCAATCAGCCCCAGCATTTT. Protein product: CATSDLSECNQPQHF.

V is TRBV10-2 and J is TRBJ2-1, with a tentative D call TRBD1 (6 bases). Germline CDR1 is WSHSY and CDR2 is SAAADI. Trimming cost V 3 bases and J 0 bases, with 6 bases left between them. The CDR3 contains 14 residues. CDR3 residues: CASSEGGSYNEQFF. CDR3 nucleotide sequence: TGCGCCAGCAGTGAAGGGGGCTCCTACAATGAGCAGTTCTTC.

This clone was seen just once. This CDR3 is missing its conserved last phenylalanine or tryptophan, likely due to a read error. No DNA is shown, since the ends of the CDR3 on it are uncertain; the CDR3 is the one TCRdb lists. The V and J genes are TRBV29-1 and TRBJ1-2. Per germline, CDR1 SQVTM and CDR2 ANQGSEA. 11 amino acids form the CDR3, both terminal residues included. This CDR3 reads CSVEEAGPILL.

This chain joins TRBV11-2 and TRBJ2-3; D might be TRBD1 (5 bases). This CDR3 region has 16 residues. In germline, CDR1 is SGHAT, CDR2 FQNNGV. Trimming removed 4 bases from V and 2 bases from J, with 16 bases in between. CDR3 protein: CASSSLKGADTDTQYF. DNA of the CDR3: TGTGCCAGCAGCTCCCTCAAAGGGGCCGACACAGATACGCAGTATTTT.

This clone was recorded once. In nucleotides, the CDR3 is TGTGCCAGCAGCTTGAGTAGGAGTAGCAATCAGCCCCAGCATTTT. Translation: CASSLSRSSNQPQHF. The rearrangement uses TRBV7-2 and TRBJ1-5; D gene unclear. The CDR3 spans 15 residues. Germline values: CDR1 SGHTA, CDR2 FQGNSA. Trimming took 3 bases from V and 0 from J, leaving 9 bases between them.

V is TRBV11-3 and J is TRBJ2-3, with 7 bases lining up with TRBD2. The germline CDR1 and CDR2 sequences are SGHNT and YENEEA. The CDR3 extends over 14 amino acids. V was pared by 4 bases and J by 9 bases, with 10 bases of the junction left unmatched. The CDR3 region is CASSSLLAGETQYF. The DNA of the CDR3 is TGTGCCAGCAGCTCCCTTTTAGCGGGCGAAACGCAGTATTTT.

CDR3 sequence reads: CASRPGLATDTQYF. The CDR3 bases are TGTGCCAGCAGGCCGGGACTAGCCACAGATACGCAGTATTTT. The chain combines TRBV19 with TRBJ2-3; 9 positions agree with TRBD2. Trimming at V came to 9 bases and at J to 2 bases, leaving 6 bases not matched to a gene. This CDR3 comprises 14 residues. The V gene's germline CDR1 is LNHDA and CDR2 SQIVND (reference sequence).

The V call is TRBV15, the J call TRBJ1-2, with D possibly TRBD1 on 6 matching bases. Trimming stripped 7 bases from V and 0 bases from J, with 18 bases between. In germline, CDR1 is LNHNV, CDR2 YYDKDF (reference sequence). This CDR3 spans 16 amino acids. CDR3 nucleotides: TGTGCCACCACCAGGGTAGGGGGAAGTTCTAACTATGGCTACACCTTC. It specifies CATTRVGGSSNYGYTF.

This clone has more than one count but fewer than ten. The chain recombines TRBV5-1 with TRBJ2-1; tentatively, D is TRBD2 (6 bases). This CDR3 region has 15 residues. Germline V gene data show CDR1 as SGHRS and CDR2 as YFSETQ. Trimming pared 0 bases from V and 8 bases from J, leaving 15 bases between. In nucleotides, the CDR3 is TGCGCCAGCAGCTTGGAATCTAGCGCATTCTATGAGCAGTTCTTC. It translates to CASSLESSAFYEQFF.

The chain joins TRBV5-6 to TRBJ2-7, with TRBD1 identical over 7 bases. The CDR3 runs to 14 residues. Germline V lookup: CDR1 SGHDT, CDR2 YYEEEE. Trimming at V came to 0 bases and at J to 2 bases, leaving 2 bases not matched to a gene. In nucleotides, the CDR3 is TGTGCCAGCAGCTTGGTAGGACAGGCCTACGAGCAGTACTTC. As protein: CASSLVGQAYEQYF.

CDR3 bases: TGTGCCAGCAGCCTGACTAGCGTTTGGGATGAGCAGTTCTTC. This sequence encodes CASSLTSVWDEQFF. The genes are TRBV4-2 and TRBJ2-1; 8 nucleotides align to TRBD2. The germline CDR1 and CDR2 sequences are LGHNA and YNFKEQ. V lost 4 bases, J lost 8 bases, and 7 bases stayed unmatched. This CDR3 has 14 amino acids.

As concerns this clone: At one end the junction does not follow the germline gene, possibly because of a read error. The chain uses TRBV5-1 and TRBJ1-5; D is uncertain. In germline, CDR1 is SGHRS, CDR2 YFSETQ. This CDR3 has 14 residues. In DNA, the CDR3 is TGCGCCAGCAGCCCGGACGGAGGCAAGCAGCCCCAGCATTTT. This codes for CASSPDGGKQPQHF.

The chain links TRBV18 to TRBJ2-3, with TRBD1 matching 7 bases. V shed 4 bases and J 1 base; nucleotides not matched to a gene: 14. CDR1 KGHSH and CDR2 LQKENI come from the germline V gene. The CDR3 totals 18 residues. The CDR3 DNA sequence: TGTGCCAGCTCACGGCAGGCAAGACAGGGAACTCGCACAGATACGCAGTATTTT. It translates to CASSRQARQGTRTDTQYF.

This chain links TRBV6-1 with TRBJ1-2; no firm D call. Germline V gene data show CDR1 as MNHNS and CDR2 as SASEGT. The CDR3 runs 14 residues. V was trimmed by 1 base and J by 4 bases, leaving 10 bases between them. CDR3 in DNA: TGTGCCAGCAGTGAAGGACTTACTCTCTATGGCTACACCTTC. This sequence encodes CASSEGLTLYGYTF.

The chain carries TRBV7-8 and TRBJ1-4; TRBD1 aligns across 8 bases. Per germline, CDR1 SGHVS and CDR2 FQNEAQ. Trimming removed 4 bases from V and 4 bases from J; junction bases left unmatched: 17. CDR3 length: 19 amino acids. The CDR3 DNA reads TGTGCCAGCAGCTCTAAGGGGACAGGACTCTTGGCTCTTAATGAAAAACTGTTTTTT. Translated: CASSSKGTGLLALNEKLFF.

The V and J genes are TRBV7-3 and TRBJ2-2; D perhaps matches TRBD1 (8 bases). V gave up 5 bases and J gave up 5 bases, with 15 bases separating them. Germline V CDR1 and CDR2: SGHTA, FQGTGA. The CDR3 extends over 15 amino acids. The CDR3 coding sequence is TGTGCCAGCAGCGCCGACAGGGGAGGGACCGGGGAGCTGTTTTTT. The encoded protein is CASSADRGGTGELFF.

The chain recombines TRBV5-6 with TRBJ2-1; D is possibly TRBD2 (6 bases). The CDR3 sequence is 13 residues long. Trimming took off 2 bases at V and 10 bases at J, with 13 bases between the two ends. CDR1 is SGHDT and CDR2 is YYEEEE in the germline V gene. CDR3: CASSFGTVREQFF. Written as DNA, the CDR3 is TGTGCCAGCAGCTTTGGGACTGTGAGAGAGCAGTTCTTC.